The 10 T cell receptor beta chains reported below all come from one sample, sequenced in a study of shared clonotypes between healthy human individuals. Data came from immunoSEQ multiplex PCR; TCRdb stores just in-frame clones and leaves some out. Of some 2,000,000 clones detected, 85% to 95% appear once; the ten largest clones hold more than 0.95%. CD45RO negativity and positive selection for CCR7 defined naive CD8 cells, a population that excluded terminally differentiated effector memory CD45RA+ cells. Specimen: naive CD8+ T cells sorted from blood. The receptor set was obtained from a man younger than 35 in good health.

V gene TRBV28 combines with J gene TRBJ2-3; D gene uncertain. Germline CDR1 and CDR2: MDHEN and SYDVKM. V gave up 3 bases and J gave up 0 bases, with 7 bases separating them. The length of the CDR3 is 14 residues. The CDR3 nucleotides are TGTGCCAGCAGTTTCACAGTCAGCACAGATACGCAGTATTTT. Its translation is CASSFTVSTDTQYF.

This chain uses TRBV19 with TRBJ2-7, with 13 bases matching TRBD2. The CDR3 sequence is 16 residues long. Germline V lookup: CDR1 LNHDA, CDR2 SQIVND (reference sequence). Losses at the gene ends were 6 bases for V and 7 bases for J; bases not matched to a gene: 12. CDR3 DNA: TGTGCCAGTAGATTGACTAGCGGGGGGCCAAAGGGAGAGCAGTACTTC. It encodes CASRLTSGGPKGEQYF.

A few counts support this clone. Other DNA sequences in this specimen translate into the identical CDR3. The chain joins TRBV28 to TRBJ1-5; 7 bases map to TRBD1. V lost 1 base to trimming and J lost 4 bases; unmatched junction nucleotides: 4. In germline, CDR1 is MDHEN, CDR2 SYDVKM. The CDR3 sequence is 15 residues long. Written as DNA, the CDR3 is TGTGCCAGCAGTTTATACAGGGGTGATAATCAGCCCCAGCATTTT. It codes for CASSLYRGDNQPQHF.

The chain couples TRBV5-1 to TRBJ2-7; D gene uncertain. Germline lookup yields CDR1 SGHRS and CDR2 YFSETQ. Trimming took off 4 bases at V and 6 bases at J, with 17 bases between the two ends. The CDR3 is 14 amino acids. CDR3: CASSIPGLRTEQYF. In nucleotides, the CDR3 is TGCGCCAGCAGCATCCCGGGCCTAAGGACCGAGCAGTACTTC.

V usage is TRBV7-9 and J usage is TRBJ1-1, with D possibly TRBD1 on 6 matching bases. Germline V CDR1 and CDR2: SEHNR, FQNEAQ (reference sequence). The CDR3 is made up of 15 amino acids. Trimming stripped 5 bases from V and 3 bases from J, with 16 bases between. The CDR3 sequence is CASSLRQVDYTEAFF. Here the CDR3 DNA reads TGTGCCAGCAGCCTCCGACAGGTGGACTACACTGAAGCTTTCTTT.

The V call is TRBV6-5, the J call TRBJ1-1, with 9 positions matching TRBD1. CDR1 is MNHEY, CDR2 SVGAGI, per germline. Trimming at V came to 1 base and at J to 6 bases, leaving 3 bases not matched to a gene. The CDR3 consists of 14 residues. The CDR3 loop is CASSYLGTGSEAFF. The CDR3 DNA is TGTGCCAGCAGTTACTTGGGGACAGGGTCTGAAGCTTTCTTT.

CDR3 DNA sequence: TGCGCCAGCAGCCAAGAAGGGGCAGGGATCGGCACAGATACGCAGTATTTT. Translating gives CASSQEGAGIGTDTQYF. The chain carries TRBV4-3 and TRBJ2-3; a weak D match, TRBD1 (5 bases). The CDR3 spans 17 residues. Trimming pared 0 bases from V and 1 base from J, leaving 14 bases between. Germline CDR1 reads LGHNA; CDR2 reads YSLEER.

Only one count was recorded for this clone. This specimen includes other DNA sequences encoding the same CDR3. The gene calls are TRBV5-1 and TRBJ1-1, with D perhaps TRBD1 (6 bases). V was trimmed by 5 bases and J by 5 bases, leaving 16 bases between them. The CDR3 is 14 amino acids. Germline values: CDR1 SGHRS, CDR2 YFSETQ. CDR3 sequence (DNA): TGCGCCAGCAGTCTCTCAGGGGCGGGAACTGAAGCTTTCTTT. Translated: CASSLSGAGTEAFF. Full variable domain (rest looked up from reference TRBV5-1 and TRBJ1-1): KAGVTQTPRYLIKTRGQQVTLSCSPISGHRSVSWYQQTPGQGLQFLFEYFSETQRNKGNFPGRFSGRQFSNSRSEMNVSTLELGDSALYLCASSLSGAGTEAFFGQGTRLTVV.

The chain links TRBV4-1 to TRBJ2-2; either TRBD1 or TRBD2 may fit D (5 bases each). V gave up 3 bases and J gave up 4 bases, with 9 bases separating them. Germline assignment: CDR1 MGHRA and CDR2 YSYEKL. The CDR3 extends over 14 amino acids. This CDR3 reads CASSHGASTGELFF. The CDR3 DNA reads TGCGCCAGCAGCCACGGGGCGAGCACCGGGGAGCTGTTTTTT.

The CDR3 bases are TGTGCCAGCAGTTTCACAGTTTTCTCGAACGGAAACACCATATATTTT. This gives the protein CASSFTVFSNGNTIYF. This chain uses TRBV6-4 with TRBJ1-3, with D unresolved. Deletions cut 5 bases from V and 4 bases from J, with 18 bases between. Germline V lookup: CDR1 MRHNA, CDR2 SNTAGT. The CDR3 runs to 16 residues.